The 21 T cell receptor beta chains given below trace back to one sample, sequenced in a study of blood T cells in healthy people across ages. PCR was performed a second time for 7 to 11 cycles using a sample-barcoded 5' primer and a J-beta primer mix. TCRdb processed the 5' RACE reads anew with MiXCR; each CDR3 protein has one entry. Among about 1.4 million distinct CDR3 sequences listed, approximately 63% were seen once. The sample comprised blood. These receptors all stem from a man younger than 35 in good health.

This clonotype was picked up one time. The rearrangement links TRBV4-1 to TRBJ1-1; D remains unclear. Trimming removed 4 bases at V and 1 base at J, with 13 bases between. The CDR3 length is 15 residues. Per germline, CDR1 MGHRA and CDR2 YSYEKL. The CDR3, as DNA: TGCGCCAGCAGCCGGACGGCCTTCGGGAACACTGAAGCTTTCTTT. It encodes CASSRTAFGNTEAFF.

This clonotype has a handful of counts. The V call is TRBV10-3, the J call TRBJ2-4, with D possibly matching TRBD1 (5 bases). Germline V lookup: CDR1 ENHRY, CDR2 SYGVKD. The V and J ends lost 3 bases and 1 base respectively, with 10 bases between them. The CDR3 contains 15 residues. The CDR3 region is CAISDPPGAKNIQYF. In nucleotides, the CDR3 is TGTGCCATCAGTGACCCCCCAGGGGCCAAAAACATTCAGTACTTC.

The gene calls are TRBV7-2 and TRBJ2-5; 10 bases are a match to TRBD2. The CDR3 has 15 amino acids. V was clipped by 5 bases and J by 5 bases; unmatched bases: 8. Germline assignment: CDR1 SGHTA and CDR2 FQGNSA. The CDR3 sequence is CASSQSGRALETQYF. In DNA form, the CDR3 reads TGTGCCAGCAGCCAGAGCGGGAGGGCCTTGGAGACCCAGTACTTC.

The chain has TRBV7-2 and TRBJ2-1; D possibly uses TRBD1 or TRBD2 (5 bases each). Per germline, CDR1 SGHTA and CDR2 FQGNSA. This CDR3 has 16 amino acids. Trimming shortened V by 6 bases and J by 7 bases, and 22 bases separated the two germline ends. CDR3 residues: CASSSPGTEDRNEQFF. The CDR3 bases are TGTGCCAGCAGTTCGCCAGGGACCGAGGATAGGAATGAGCAGTTCTTC.

This chain connects TRBV14 to TRBJ2-1, with D maybe TRBD2 (5 bases). V was trimmed by 1 base and J by 4 bases, leaving 11 bases between them. The germline gives CDR1 SGHDN, CDR2 FVKESK. The CDR3 length is 15 residues. This CDR3 reads CASSQGSSLYNEQFF. CDR3 bases: TGTGCCAGCAGCCAAGGCTCTAGCTTGTACAATGAGCAGTTCTTC.

This sequence joins TRBV10-3 and TRBJ2-3; D unresolved. CDR1 ENHRY and CDR2 SYGVKD come from the germline V gene. CDR3 size: 14 residues. The V end was cut by 5 bases, the J end by 5 bases, with 14 bases between. This chain's CDR3 is CAISSDTAQDTQYF. CDR3 coding DNA: TGTGCCATCAGTAGTGACACCGCACAAGATACGCAGTATTTT.

This chain connects TRBV29-1 to TRBJ2-3; D is possibly TRBD1 (5 bases). CDR3 length equals 12 residues. Per the germline V gene, CDR1 is SQVTM and CDR2 is ANQGSEA. V dropped 5 bases and J dropped 9 bases, with 15 bases sitting between them. Here the CDR3 DNA reads TGCAGCGTTCCCCAACAGGCTGGAACGCAGTATTTT. This translates into CSVPQQAGTQYF.

This chain links TRBV20-1 with TRBJ2-5, with D possibly TRBD2 on 6 matching bases. The J call may be wrong; the DNA end is better matched by TRBJ2-7. CDR3 length equals 12 residues. From germline, CDR1 is DFQATT and CDR2 SNEGSKA (reference sequence). The CDR3 is CSALPRGNEQYF. In DNA form, the CDR3 reads TGCAGTGCACTCCCTCGGGGGAACGAGCAGTACTTC.

The CDR3 DNA follows: TGTGCCACCAGCCGGGGACACGACACTGAAGCTTTCTTT. It is translated as CATSRGHDTEAFF. This chain joins TRBV15 and TRBJ1-1; possibly TRBD1 for D (6 bases). V lost 5 bases to trimming and J lost 3 bases, with 10 bases between them. This CDR3 region has 13 residues. CDR1 is LNHNV and CDR2 is YYDKDF in the germline V gene (reference sequence).

The CDR3 region has the DNA TGCGCCAGCAGAAAGCAGGGGGCCCACTACGAGCAGTACTTC. Translating gives CASRKQGAHYEQYF. The rearrangement joins TRBV5-1 to TRBJ2-7, with TRBD1 identical over 8 bases. The germline gives CDR1 SGHRS, CDR2 YFSETQ. The CDR3 is 14 amino acids. Germline trimming cut 5 bases from V and 3 bases from J; bases unmatched to any gene: 7.

The chain combines TRBV11-2 with TRBJ1-2; D remains unclear. The CDR3 contains 15 residues. V was clipped by 0 bases and J by 8 bases, with 16 bases between them. CDR1 is SGHAT and CDR2 is FQNNGV in the germline V gene. The CDR3 sequence is CASSLEAVQGGGYTF. The DNA of the CDR3 is TGTGCCAGCAGCTTAGAGGCGGTGCAAGGAGGGGGCTACACCTTC.

A word on this clonotype: The junction differs from germline at one of its ends, possibly a read error. CDR3 residues: CASSLPRERGEQYF. CDR3 bases: TGTGCCAGCAGTTTACCGAGGGAGAGGGGAGAGCAGTACTTT. V and J are TRBV28 and TRBJ2-4; D is tentatively TRBD1 or TRBD2 (5 bases each). This CDR3 comprises 14 residues. Germline CDR1 MDHEN, CDR2 SYDVKM.

This clonotype was counted at least ten times. The chain couples TRBV5-1 to TRBJ1-1, with D unresolved. V gave up 0 bases and J gave up 1 base, with 16 bases separating them. The CDR3 is 17 residues long. The germline V gene encodes CDR1 SGHRS and CDR2 YFSETQ. CDR3 bases: TGCGCCAGCAGCTTGGCGGTGCCTTCGTGGGAGAACACTGAAGCTTTCTTT. It translates to CASSLAVPSWENTEAFF.

The V call is TRBV6-2 or TRBV6-3, the J call TRBJ2-7; 7 bases agree with TRBD2. With the DNA end fitting TRBJ2-5 better, the J assignment may be wrong. CDR3 length equals 14 residues. Per germline, CDR1 MNHEY and CDR2 SVGEGT. The chain's CDR3 is CASCLLANQETQYF. For the CDR3, the DNA is TGTGCCAGCTGCTTACTAGCGAACCAAGAGACCCAGTACTTC.

The chain links TRBV24-1 to TRBJ1-5; 7 positions match TRBD1. Germline V gives CDR1 KGHDR, CDR2 SFDVKD. The CDR3 is 18 residues long. V shed 3 bases, J shed 9 bases, and the junction held 19 bases outside the gene matches. CDR3 in DNA: TGTGCCACCAGTGATACCCAATTAAAACCGGGACAGCAGCTGCCCCAGCATTTT. This codes for CATSDTQLKPGQQLPQHF.

This clonotype was seen more than once but under ten times. This chain connects TRBV5-1 to TRBJ2-7, with TRBD1 matching over 7 bases. With 3 bases clipped from V and 2 bases from J, the junction kept 5 bases outside the gene matches. Germline values: CDR1 SGHRS, CDR2 YFSETQ. The length of the CDR3 is 14 residues. CDR3 loop: CASSWDRRTYEQYF. CDR3 nucleotides: TGCGCCAGCAGCTGGGACAGAAGAACCTACGAGCAGTACTTC. The whole variable domain, filled in from reference TRBV5-1 and TRBJ2-7, reads KAGVTQTPRYLIKTRGQQVTLSCSPISGHRSVSWYQQTPGQGLQFLFEYFSETQRNKGNFPGRFSGRQFSNSRSEMNVSTLELGDSALYLCASSWDRRTYEQYFGPGTRLTVT.

The table lists this clonotype with a few counts. The gene calls are TRBV20-1 and TRBJ2-7; weak D call: TRBD2 (6 bases). Trimming cost V 1 base and J 0 bases, with 10 bases left between them. Germline values: CDR1 DFQATT, CDR2 SNEGSKA (reference sequence). The CDR3 spans 14 residues. CDR3 protein: CSARGVGSSYEQYF. The DNA of the CDR3 is TGCAGTGCTAGAGGTGTCGGGAGCTCCTACGAGCAGTACTTC.

The chain combines TRBV6-2 or TRBV6-3 with TRBJ2-3; TRBD2 agrees at 13 bases. V shed 5 bases and J 5 bases; nucleotides not matched to a gene: 25. The germline CDR1 and CDR2 sequences are MNHEY and SVGEGT. This CDR3 spans 22 amino acids. The CDR3 loop is CASSIQGKDYYPTSGGQDTQYF. The DNA of the CDR3 is TGTGCCAGCAGTATCCAAGGGAAGGATTACTATCCGACTAGCGGGGGGCAAGATACGCAGTATTTT.

This chain links TRBV7-9 with TRBJ1-1; unclear D gene. Germline V gene data show CDR1 as SEHNR and CDR2 as FQNEAQ (reference sequence). The CDR3 loop spans 14 amino acids. The V end was cut by 5 bases, the J end by 3 bases, with 13 bases between. CDR3 nucleotide sequence: TGTGCCAGCAGCCGGCCCAATCAGGACACTGAAGCTTTCTTT. Protein sequence: CASSRPNQDTEAFF.

This clonotype was recorded a few times. The chain links TRBV4-3 to TRBJ2-3, with TRBD1 as a possible D gene (7 bases). The CDR3 runs to 17 residues. Deletions cut 0 bases from V and 2 bases from J, with 15 bases between. Germline assignment: CDR1 LGHNA and CDR2 YSLEER. In DNA, the CDR3 is TGCGCCAGCAGCCAAGAACGGCAGGGGGGAAACACAGATACGCAGTATTTT. Its translation is CASSQERQGGNTDTQYF.

The rearrangement joins TRBV5-1 to TRBJ2-6; D ambiguous. CDR3 length: 15 residues. Between the trimmed V and J ends, which lost 7 bases and 0 bases, there was a span of 11 bases. CDR1 SGHRS and CDR2 YFSETQ come from the germline V gene. CDR3 amino acids: CASGPGDSGANVLTF. The CDR3 DNA reads as TGCGCCAGCGGGCCCGGTGACTCTGGGGCCAACGTCCTGACTTTC.